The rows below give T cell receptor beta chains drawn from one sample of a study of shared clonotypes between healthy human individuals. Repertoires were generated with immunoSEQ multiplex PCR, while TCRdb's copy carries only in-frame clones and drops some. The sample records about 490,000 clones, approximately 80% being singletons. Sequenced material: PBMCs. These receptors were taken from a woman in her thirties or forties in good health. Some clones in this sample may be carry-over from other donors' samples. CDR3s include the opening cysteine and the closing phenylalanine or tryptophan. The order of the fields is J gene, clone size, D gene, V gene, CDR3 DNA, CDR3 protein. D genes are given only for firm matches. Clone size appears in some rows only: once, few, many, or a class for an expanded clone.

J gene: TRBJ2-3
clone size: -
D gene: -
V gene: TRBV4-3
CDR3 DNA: TGCGCCAGCAGCCGCGGGACAGCGGGTTCGACAGATACGCAGTATTTT
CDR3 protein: CASSRGTAGSTDTQYF

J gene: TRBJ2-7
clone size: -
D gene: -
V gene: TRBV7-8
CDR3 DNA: TGTGCCAGCACCTCCCGGGGGAACCCCTACGAGCAGTACTTC
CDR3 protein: CASTSRGNPYEQYF

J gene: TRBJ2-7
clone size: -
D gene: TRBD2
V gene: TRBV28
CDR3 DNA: TGTGCCAGCAGTTTACCCGGACTAGCGGGAGCCGACACCTACGAGCAGTACTTC
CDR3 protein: CASSLPGLAGADTYEQYF

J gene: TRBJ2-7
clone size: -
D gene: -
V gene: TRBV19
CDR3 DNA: TGTGCCAGTAGTTTACGTGTTCCCTCGTACGAGCAGTACTTC
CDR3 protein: CASSLRVPSYEQYF

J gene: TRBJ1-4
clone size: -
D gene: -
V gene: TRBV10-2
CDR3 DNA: TGCGCCAGCAGTGAGTCTGTGGGGCGCCGGGAAAAACTGTTTTTT
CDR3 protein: CASSESVGRREKLFF

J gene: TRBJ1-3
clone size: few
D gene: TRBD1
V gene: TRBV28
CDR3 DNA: TGTGCCAGCAGCAGGGGGCCGCTTGGAAACACCATATATTTT
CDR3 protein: CASSRGPLGNTIYF

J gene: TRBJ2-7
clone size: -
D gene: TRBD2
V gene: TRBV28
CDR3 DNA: TGTGCCAGCAGTGTACGGAGAGGGACTAAGACCCCCTACGAGCAGTACTTC
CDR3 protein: CASSVRRGTKTPYEQYF

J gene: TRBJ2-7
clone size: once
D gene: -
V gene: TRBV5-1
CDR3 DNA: TGCGCCAGCAGCTTAGGAGCGGGCCGTTTGCATAGCGAGCAGTACTTC
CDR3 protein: CASSLGAGRLHSEQYF

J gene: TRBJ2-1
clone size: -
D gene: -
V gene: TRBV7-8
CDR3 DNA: TGTGCCAGCAGCTCCAACCCAATGGGCGGGCAGTTCTTC
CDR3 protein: CASSSNPMGGQFF

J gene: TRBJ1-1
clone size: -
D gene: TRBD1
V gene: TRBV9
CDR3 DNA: TGTGCCAGCAGCGGAGACCCTCGCCGGGACAGTCTCGTGAACACTGAAGCTTTCTTT
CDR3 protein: CASSGDPRRDSLVNTEAFF

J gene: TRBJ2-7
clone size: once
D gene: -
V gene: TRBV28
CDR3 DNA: TGTGCCAGCAGTTCACCGGCTACCTACGAGCAGTACTTC
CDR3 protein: CASSSPATYEQYF

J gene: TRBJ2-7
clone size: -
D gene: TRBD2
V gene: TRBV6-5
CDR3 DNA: TGTGCCAGCAGTTACTCTCTAGCGGCGACCTACGAGCAGTACTTC
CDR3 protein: CASSYSLAATYEQYF

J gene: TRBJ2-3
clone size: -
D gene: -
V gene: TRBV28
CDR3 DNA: TGTGCCAGCAGCACCCCCGGCAGGCCCACAGATACGCAGTATTTT
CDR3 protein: CASSTPGRPTDTQYF

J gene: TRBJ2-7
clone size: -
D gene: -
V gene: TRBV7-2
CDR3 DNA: TGTGCCAGCAGCGCCTTATGGGGGGCCTACGAGCAGTACTTC
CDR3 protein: CASSALWGAYEQYF

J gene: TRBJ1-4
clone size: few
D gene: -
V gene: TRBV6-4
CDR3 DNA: TGTGCCAGCAGTGGGTTCGGGTCGGGAGGGGAAAAACTGTTTTTT
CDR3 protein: CASSGFGSGGEKLFF

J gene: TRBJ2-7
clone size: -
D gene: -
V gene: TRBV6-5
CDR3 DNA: TGTGCCAGCAGTTACTCGGGTGGGCTCGCGCAGTACTTC
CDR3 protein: CASSYSGGLAQYF

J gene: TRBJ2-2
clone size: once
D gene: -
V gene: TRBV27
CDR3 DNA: TGTGCCAGCAGTCCACAGGCAAACACCGGGGAGCTGTTTTTT
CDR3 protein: CASSPQANTGELFF

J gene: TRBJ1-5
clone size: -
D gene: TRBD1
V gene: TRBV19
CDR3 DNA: TGTGCCAGTAGTCCCTGGACAGGGACCTATAGCAATCAGCCCCAGCATTTT
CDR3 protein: CASSPWTGTYSNQPQHF

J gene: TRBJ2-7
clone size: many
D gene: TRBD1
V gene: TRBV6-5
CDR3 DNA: TGTGCCAGCAGTTACGGACAGGGATACTACGAGCAGTACTTC
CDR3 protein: CASSYGQGYYEQYF

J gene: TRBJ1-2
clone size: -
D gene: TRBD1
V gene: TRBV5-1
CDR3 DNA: TGCGCCAGCAGTTTTGGAGGGACAGGACAATATGGCTACACCTTC
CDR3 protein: CASSFGGTGQYGYTF

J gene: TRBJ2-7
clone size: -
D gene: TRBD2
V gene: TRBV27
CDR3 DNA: TGTGCCAGCAGTTGGACTAGCGGGATATACGAGCAGTACTTC
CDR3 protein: CASSWTSGIYEQYF

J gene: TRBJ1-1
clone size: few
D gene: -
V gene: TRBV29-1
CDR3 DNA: TGCAGCGTCCCCCGGGAGGGGAACACTGAAGCTTCCTTT
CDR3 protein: CSVPREGNTEASF

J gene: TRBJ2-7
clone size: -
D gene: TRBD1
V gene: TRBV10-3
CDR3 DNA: TGTGCCACCAAGGACAGGGGACCCTACGAGCAGTACTTC
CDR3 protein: CATKDRGPYEQYF

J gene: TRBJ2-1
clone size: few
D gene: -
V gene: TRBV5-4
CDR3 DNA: TGTGCCAGCAGCTGGGACTCGGGGAATGAGCAGTTCTTC
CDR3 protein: CASSWDSGNEQFF

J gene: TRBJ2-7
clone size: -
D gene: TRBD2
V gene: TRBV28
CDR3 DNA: TGTGCCAGCAGTTCGCGGGGAGCGGGAGGCCCCAGGGAGCAGTACTTC
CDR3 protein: CASSSRGAGGPREQYF

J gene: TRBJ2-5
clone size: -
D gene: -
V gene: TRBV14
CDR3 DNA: TGTGCCAGCAGCCAAGTTGGGAAGAGGGAGACCCAGTACTTC
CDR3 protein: CASSQVGKRETQYF

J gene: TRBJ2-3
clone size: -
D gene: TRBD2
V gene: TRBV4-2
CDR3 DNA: TGTGCCAGCAGCCACACCAGCGGGAGCCTAGGAGATACGCAGTATTTT
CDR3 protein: CASSHTSGSLGDTQYF

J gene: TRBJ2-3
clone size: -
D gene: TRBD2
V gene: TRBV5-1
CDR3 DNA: TGCGCCAGCAGCTCCTGGACTAGCGGGATGGGCACAGATACGCAGTATTTT
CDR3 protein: CASSSWTSGMGTDTQYF

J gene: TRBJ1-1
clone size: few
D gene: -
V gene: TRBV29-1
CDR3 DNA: TGCAGCGTTAACAGGAGGGACACTGAAGCTTTCTTT
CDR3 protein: CSVNRRDTEAFF

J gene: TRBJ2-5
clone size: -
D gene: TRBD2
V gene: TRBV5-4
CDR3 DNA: TGTGCCAGCAGCTCCGGGACTAGCGGGAGTTGGGAGACCCAGTACTTC
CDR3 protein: CASSSGTSGSWETQYF

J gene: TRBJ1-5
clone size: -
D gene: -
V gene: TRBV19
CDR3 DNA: TGTGCCAGTAGTCCGACAGGTGGCGGTCAGCCCCAGCATTTT
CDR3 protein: CASSPTGGGQPQHF

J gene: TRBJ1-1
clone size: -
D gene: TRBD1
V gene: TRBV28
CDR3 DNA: TGTGCCAGCAGTTTAAGGGACAGGGGGCCGGACACTGAAGCTTTCTTT
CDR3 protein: CASSLRDRGPDTEAFF

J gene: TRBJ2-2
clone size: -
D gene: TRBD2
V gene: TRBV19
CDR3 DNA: TGTGCCAGTAGTATGATGACTAGCGGGAGGATCGACACCGGGGAGCTGTTTTTT
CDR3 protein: CASSMMTSGRIDTGELFF

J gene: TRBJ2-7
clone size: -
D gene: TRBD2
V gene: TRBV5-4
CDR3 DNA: TGTGCCAGCAGCATGGGACTAGCGGAGATCTACGAGCAGTACTTC
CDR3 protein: CASSMGLAEIYEQYF

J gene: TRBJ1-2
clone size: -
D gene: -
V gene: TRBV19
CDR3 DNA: TGTGCCAGTAGTGTGGCGCTCGCTAACTATGGCTACACCTTC
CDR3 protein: CASSVALANYGYTF

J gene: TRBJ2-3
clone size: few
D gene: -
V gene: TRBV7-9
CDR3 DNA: TGTGCCAGCAGCTTATTACTCCCCGAGATAGATACGCAGTATTTT
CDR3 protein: CASSLLLPEIDTQYF

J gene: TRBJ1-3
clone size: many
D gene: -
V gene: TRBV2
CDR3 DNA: TGTGCCAGCAGTGTTTCCCGACAGCCGGCAGGAAACACCATATATTTT
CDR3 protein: CASSVSRQPAGNTIYF

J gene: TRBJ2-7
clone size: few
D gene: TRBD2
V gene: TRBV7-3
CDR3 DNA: TGTGCCAGCAGACCTAGCGGGAGGATCCTTTACGAGCAGTACTTC
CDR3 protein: CASRPSGRILYEQYF

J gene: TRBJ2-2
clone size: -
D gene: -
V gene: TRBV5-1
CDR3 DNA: TGCGCCAGCAGCCCGTATTCTAGAGACACCGGGGAGCTGTTTTTT
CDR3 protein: CASSPYSRDTGELFF

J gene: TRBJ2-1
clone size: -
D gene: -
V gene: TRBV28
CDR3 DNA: TGTGCCAGCAGTTTCCCCAGGGACCCCAATGAGCAGTTCTTC
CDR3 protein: CASSFPRDPNEQFF

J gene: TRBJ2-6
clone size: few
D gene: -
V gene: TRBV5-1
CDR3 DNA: TGCGCCAGCAGCCTGGGGACCTCTGGGGCCAACGTCCTGACTTTC
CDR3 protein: CASSLGTSGANVLTF

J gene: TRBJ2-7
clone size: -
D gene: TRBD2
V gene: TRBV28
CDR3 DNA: TGTGCCAGCACCTCTCTTGGCCGTGGCTCTACGAGGAGCGGGACTTCGCAGTACTTC
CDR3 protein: CASTSLGRGSTRSGTSQYF

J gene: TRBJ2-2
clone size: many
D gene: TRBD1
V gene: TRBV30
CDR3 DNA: TGTGCCTGGAGTGTAGTGGCAGGGGGCACCGGGGAGCTGTTTTTT
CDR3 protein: CAWSVVAGGTGELFF

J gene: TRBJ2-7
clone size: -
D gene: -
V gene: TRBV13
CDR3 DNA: TGTGCCAGCAGCGAGACTTCGAGCGGCGACGAGCAGTACTTC
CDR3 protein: CASSETSSGDEQYF

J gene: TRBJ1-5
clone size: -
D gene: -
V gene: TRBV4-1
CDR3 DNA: TGCGCCAGCAGCCAAGGACCGTGGCAGCTCAGGGACAATCAGCCCCAGCATTTT
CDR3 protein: CASSQGPWQLRDNQPQHF

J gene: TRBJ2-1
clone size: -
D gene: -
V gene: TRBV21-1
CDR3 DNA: TGTGCCAGCAGAGTACATGGAGGGCCCCCCTCCTACAATGAGCAGTTCTTC
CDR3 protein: CASRVHGGPPSYNEQFF

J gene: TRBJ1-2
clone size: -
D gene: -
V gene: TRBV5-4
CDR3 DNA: TGTGCCAGCAGCCTCGACAAGTTCTATGGCTACACCTTC
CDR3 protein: CASSLDKFYGYTF

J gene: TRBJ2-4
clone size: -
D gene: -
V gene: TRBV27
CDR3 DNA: TGTGCCAGCAGTTTATACCCGGGGACTTTAGGCAAAAACATTCAGTACTTC
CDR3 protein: CASSLYPGTLGKNIQYF

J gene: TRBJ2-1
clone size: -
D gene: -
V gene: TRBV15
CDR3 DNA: TGTGCCACCAGCAGAGGAGGGAACAATGAGCAGTTCTTC
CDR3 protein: CATSRGGNNEQFF

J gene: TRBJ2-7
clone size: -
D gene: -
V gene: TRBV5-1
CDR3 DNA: TGCGCCAGCAGCTTGGGGCATTTTTACGAGCAGTACTTC
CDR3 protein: CASSLGHFYEQYF

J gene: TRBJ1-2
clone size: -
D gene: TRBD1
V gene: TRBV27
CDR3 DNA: TGTGCCAGCAGTACAGGGGGTCGCTATGGCTACACCTTC
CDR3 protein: CASSTGGRYGYTF